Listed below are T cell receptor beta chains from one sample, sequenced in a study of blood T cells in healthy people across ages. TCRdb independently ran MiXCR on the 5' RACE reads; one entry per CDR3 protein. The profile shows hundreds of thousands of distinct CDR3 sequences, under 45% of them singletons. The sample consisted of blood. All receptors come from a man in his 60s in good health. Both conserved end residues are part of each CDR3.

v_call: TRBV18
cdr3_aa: CASSNDRGADTQYF

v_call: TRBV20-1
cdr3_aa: CSASGRNNNEQFF

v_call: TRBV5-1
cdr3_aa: CASSFDRGPLYEQYF

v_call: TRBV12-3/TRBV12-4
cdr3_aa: CTSSGAGVLFNEQFF

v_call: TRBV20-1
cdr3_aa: CSAPIVRLAGGQITDTQYF

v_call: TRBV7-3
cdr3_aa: CAGSLTSTSYGYTF

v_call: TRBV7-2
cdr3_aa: CASSTLTGVGETQYF

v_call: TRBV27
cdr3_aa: CASSLAGVHGSADTQYF

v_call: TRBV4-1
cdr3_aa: CASSQEYRAPYEQYF

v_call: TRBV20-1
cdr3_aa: CSASGGSPGRERDEQYF

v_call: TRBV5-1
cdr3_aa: CASSLSLSSGGKNIQYF

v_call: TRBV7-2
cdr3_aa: CASSTDRSYEQYF

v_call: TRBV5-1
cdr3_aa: CASSSGDLVINEQFF

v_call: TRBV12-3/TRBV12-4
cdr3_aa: CASSLAPHQPQHF

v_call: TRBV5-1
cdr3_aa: CASSLDITSYEQYF

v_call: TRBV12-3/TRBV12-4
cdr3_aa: CASSLEYSGTGGNEQFF

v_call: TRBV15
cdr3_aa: CATSPGSQVAYEQYF

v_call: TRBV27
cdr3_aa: CASSPFGQGYEQYF

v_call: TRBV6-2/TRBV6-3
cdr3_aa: CASSPWTGYHGNQPQHF

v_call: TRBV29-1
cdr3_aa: CSALLGGTAGELFF

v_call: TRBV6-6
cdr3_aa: CASSHGDRWYF

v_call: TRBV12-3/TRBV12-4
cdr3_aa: CASKPTNTGELFF

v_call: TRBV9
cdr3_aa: CASSAGQGARGTQYF

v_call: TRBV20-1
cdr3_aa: CSAQPRGRATSPLHF

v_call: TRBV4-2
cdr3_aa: CASSQDSGTGANVLTF

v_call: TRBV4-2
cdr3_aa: CASSRDQGTYKEQYF

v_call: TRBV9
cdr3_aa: CASAPGGGTYEQYF

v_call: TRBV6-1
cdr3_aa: CASKNRDYPYNEQFF

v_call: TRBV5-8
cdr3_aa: CASSFSEQDPSYEQYF

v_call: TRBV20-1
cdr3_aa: CSAVQGFGTDTQYF

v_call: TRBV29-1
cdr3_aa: CSVATGEYYEQYF

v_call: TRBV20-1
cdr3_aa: CSARDDLGESYNEQFF

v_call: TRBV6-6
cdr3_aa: CASSPGTGAKNIQYF

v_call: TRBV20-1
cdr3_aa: CSARKGTGGLNTEAFF

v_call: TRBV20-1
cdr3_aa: CSARRQGLNSPLHF